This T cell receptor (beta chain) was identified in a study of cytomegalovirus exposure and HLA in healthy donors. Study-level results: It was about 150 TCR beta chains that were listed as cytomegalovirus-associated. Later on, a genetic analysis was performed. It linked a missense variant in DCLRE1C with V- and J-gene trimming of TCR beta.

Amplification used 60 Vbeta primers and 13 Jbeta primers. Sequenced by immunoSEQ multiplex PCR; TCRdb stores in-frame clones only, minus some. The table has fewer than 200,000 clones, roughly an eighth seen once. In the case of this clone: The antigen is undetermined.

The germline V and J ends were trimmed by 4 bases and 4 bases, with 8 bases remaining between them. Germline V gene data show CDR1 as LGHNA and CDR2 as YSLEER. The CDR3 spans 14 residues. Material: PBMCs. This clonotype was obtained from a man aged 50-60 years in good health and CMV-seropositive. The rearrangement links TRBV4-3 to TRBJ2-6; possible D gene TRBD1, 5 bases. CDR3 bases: TGCGCCAGCAGCCCCTCAGGGGGGGCCAACGTCCTGACTTTC. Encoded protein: CASSPSGGANVLTF.